This T cell receptor (beta chain) was observed in a study of T-cell reconstitution after alpha-beta-depleted transplantation in children. Construction of the TCRbeta library involved unique molecular identifiers. TCRdb used MiXCR to reprocess the PCR reads, holding one entry per CDR3 protein. The sample carries fewer than 500,000 distinct CDR3 sequences, approximately 42% recorded once. This clonotype was detected many times. Trimming stripped 4 bases from V and 6 bases from J, with 16 bases between. The CDR3 covers 14 residues. Germline-derived CDR1 and CDR2 are DFQATT and SNEGSKA (reference sequence).

The specimen was PBMCs, collected before TCRalphabeta/CD19-depleted stem cell transplant. The sequence was collected from a girl aged 2 to 10 with aplastic anemia, due to receive a stem cell transplant. This chain joins TRBV20-1 and TRBJ2-1; TRBD1 is a possible D gene (5 bases). CDR3 sequence: CSAIPSTGSNEQFF. The CDR3 nucleotides are TGCAGTGCTATACCCTCCACAGGTTCCAATGAGCAGTTCTTC.